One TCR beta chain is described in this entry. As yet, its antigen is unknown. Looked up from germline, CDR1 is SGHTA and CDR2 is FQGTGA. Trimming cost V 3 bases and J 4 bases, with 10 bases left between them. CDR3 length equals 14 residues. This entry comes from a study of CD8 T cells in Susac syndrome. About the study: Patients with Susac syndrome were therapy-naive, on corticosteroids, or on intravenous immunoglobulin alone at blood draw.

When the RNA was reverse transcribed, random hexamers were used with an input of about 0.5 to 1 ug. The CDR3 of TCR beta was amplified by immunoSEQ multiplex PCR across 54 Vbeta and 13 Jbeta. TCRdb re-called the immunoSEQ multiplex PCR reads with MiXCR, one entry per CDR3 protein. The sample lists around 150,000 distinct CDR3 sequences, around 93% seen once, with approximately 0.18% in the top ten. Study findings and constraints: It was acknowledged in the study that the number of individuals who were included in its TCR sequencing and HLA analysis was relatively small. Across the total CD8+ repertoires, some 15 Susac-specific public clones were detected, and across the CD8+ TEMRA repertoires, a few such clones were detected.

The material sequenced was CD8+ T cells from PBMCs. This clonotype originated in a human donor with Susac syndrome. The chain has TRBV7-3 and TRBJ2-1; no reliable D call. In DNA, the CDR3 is TGTGCCAGCAGCTTCAGTCCTCCTTACAATGAGCAGTTCTTC. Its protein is CASSFSPPYNEQFF.